This section outlines one TCR beta chain sequence together with its context. Its cognate antigen is unknown. This sample was taken from a study of T cell responses to AZD1222 COVID-19 vaccine. The CDR3 runs 18 residues. J gave up 5 bases and V 4 bases, and 15 bases lay outside the gene matches. Per germline, CDR1 SGHRS and CDR2 YFSETQ. Produced via immunoSEQ multiplex PCR; TCRdb's table is partial and in-frame only. The sample has 150,000 or so clones, approximately 94% seen once. General study points: Per reports, nearly half of all spike-specific TCRs target regions that are unmutated in variants. An increase in Spike-specific TCR breadth and depth was observed after two AZD1222 doses.

This sequence originates from an adult who received the AZD1222 COVID-19 vaccine. The chain combines TRBV5-1 with TRBJ2-3, with 11 bases aligning to TRBD1. Source: peripheral blood, taken 28 days after the second AZD1222 dose. This CDR3 reads CASSPILPDRGPGDTQYF. In DNA form, the CDR3 reads TGCGCCAGCAGCCCCATCCTCCCGGACAGGGGGCCGGGAGATACGCAGTATTTT.